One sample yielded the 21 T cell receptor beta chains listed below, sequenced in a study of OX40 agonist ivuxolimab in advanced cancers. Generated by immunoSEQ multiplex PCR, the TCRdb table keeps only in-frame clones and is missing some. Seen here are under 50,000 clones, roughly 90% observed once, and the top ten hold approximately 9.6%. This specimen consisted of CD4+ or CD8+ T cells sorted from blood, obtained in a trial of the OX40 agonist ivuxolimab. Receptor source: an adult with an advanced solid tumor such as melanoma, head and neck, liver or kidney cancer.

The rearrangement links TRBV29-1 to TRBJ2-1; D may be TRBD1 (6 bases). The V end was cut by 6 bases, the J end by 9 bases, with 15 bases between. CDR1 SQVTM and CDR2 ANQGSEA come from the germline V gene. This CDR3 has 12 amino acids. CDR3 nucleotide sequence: TGCAGCGTCTATACTACAGGGTTTGAGCAGTTCTTC. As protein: CSVYTTGFEQFF.

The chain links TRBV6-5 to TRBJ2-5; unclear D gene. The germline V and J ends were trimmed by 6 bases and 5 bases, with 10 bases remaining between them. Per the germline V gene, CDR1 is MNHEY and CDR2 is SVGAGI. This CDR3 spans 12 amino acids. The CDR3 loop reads CASSSPFETQYF. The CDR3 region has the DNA TGTGCCAGCAGCTCCCCGTTTGAGACCCAGTACTTC.

CDR3 region: CASSFWGNTEAFF. Here the CDR3 DNA reads TGTGCCAGCAGCTTCTGGGGGAACACTGAAGCTTTCTTT. The chain employs TRBV7-2 and TRBJ1-1, with D uncertain. Germline V gives CDR1 SGHTA, CDR2 FQGNSA. The V end lost 3 bases, the J end lost 1 base, and 6 bases lay between the germline ends. The CDR3 has 13 amino acids.

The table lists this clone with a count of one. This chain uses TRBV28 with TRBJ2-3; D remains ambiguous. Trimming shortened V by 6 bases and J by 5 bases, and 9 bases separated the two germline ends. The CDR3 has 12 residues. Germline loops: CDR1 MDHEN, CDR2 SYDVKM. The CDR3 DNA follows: TGTGCCAGCAGACCCTCTAGAGATACGCAGTATTTT. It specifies CASRPSRDTQYF.

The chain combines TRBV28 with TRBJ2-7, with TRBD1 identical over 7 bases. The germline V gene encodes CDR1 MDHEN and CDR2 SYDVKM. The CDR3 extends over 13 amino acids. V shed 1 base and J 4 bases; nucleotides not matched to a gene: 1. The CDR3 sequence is CASSLSGGYEQYF. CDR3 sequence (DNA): TGTGCCAGCAGTTTATCAGGGGGTTACGAGCAGTACTTC.

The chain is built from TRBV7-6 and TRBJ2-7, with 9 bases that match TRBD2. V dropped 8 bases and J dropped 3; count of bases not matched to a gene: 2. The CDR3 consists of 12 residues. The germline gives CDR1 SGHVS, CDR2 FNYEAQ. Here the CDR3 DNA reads TGTGCCAGCTGCGGGGGGGACTACGAGCAGTACTTC. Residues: CASCGGDYEQYF.

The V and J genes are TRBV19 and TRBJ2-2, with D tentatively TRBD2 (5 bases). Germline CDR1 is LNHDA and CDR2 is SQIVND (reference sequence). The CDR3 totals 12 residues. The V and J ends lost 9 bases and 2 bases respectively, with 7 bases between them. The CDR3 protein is CASTGNTGELFF. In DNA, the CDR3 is TGTGCCAGCACGGGAAACACCGGGGAGCTGTTTTTT.

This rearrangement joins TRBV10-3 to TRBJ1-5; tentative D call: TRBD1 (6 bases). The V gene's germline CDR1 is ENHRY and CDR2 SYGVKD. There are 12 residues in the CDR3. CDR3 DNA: TGTGACTTGGGGGCGGCGGATCAGCCCCAGCATTTT. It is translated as CDLGAADQPQHF.

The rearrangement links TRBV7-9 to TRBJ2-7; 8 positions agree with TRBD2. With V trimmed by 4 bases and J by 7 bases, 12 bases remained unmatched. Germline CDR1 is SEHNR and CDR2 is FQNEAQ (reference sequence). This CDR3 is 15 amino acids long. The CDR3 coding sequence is TGTGCCAGCAGCTGGGGGGCAGCGGGAGTCAGGGAGCAGTACTTC. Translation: CASSWGAAGVREQYF.

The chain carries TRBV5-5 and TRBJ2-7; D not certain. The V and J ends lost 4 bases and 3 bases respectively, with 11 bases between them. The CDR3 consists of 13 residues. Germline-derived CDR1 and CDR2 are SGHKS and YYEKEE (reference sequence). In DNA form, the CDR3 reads TGTGCCAGCAGCCCCGGATTTTTCTACGAGCAGTACTTC. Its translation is CASSPGFFYEQYF. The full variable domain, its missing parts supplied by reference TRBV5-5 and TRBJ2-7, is DAGVTQSPTHLIKTRGQQVTLRCSPISGHKSVSWYQQVLGQGPQFIFQYYEKEERGRGNFPDRFSARQFPNYSSELNVNALLLGDSALYLCASSPGFFYEQYFGPGTRLTVT.

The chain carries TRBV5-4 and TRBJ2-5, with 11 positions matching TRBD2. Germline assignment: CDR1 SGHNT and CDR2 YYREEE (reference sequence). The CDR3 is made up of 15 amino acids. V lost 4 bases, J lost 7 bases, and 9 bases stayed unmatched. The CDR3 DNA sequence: TGTGCCAGCAGCAAGGGGACTAGCGGAGGAGCGACCCAGTACTTC. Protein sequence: CASSKGTSGGATQYF.

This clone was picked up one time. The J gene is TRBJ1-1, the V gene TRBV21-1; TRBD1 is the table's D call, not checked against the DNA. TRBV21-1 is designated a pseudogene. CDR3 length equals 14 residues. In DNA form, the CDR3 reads TGTGCCAGCACCGACAGGGTGAGGTACACTGAAGCTTTCTTT. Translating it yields CASTDRVRYTEAFF.

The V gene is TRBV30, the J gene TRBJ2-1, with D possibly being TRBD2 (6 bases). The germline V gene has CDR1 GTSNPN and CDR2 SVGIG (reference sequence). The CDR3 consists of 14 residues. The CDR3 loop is CAIEVGSRVNEQFF. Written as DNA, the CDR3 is TGTGCGATTGAGGTCGGGAGCCGAGTCAATGAGCAGTTCTTC.

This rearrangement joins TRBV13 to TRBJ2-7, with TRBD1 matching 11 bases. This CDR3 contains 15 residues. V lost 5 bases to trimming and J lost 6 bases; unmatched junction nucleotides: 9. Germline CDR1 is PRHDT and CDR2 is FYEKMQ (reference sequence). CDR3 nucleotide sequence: TGTGCCAGCAGCCTAAGGGGGACAGGGGGGCGCGAGCAGTACTTC. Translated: CASSLRGTGGREQYF.

The CDR3 is CASSPSAGYGAFF. As DNA, the CDR3 is TGTGCCAGCAGCCCAAGCGCGGGCTACGGAGCTTTCTTT. The chain carries TRBV7-9 and TRBJ1-1, with D unclear. The CDR3 contains 13 residues. Germline V lookup: CDR1 SEHNR, CDR2 FQNEAQ (reference sequence). V was cut by 5 bases and J by 10 bases, with 17 bases left in between.

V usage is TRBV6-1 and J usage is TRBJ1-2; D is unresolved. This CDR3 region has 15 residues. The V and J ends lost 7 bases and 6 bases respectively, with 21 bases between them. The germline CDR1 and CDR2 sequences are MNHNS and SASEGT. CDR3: CASNINGRFHNGYTF. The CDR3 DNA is TGTGCCAGCAATATAAATGGACGGTTTCATAATGGCTACACCTTC.

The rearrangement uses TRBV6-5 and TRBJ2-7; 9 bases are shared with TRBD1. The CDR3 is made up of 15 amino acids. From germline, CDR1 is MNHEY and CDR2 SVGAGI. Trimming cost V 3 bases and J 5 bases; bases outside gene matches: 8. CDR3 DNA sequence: TGTGCCAGCAGTTATGGTCCGGGACAGGGCAACGAGCAGTACGTC. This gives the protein CASSYGPGQGNEQYV.

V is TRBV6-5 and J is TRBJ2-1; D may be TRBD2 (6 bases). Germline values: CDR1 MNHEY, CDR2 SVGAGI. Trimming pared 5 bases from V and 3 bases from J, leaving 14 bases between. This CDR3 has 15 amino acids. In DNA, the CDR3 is TGTGCCAGCAGTACCTCCGGAGGGGTCTACAATGAGCAGTTCTTC. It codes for CASSTSGGVYNEQFF.

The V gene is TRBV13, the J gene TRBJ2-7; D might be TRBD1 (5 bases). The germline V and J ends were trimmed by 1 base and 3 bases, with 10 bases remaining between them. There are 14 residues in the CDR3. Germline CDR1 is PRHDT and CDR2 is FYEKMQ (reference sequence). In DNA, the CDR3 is TGTGCCAGCAGCTTAGAAGGGGTCGACTACGAGCAGTACTTC. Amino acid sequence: CASSLEGVDYEQYF.

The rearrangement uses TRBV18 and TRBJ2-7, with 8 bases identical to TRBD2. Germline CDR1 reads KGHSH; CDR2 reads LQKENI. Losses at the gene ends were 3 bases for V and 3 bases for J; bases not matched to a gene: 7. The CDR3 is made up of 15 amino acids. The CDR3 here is CASSPFGTRDYEQYF. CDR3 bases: TGTGCCAGCTCACCCTTCGGGACTAGGGACTACGAGCAGTACTTC.

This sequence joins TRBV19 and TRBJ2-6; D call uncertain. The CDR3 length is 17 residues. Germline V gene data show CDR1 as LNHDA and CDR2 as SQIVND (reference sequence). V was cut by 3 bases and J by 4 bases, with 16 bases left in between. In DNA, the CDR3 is TGTGCCAGTAGTATCCCCGGAAGGCAGCGCGGGGCCAACGTCCTGACTTTC. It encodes CASSIPGRQRGANVLTF.